Presented here are 23 T cell receptor beta chains from one specimen sequenced in a study of T cells in Graves' hyperthyroidism and ophthalmopathy. Amplification of TCR beta CDR3 regions was performed using RNA transcripts as template. The TCR CDR3 was amplified in a first-round RT-PCR using the HTBI primer set. MiXCR, run by TCRdb on the multiplex PCR reads, gives a single entry per CDR3 protein. The sample has about 350,000 distinct CDR3 sequences, 15% to 20% seen once; the top ten hold 34%. Sequencing input: blood. Every receptor here comes from a woman in her 30s with Graves' hyperthyroidism that later progressed to Graves' ophthalmopathy.

This clonotype was counted ten times or more. This chain's CDR3 is CAWSQGNEQYF. The CDR3 DNA is TGTGCCTGGAGTCAGGGGAACGAGCAGTACTTC. The chain is built from TRBV30 and TRBJ2-7; TRBD1 might be the D (6 bases). V lost 2 bases, J lost 5 bases, and 7 bases lay in between. Germline V gene sequence: CDR1 GTSNPN, CDR2 SVGIG (reference sequence). The CDR3 runs to 11 residues.

This clonotype was counted a few times. One end of the junction does not line up with germline, which may come from a read error. V is TRBV6-1 and J is TRBJ2-5; 7 bases match TRBD1. Germline V CDR1 and CDR2: MNHNS, SASEGT. The CDR3 has 13 amino acids. CDR3 protein: CAGSEGGRETQYF. For the CDR3, the DNA is TGTGCCGGCAGTGAAGGGGGCCGTGAGACCCAGTACTTC.

This clonotype has ten or more counts. The chain joins TRBV7-9 to TRBJ2-2; D unclear. Trimming pared 3 bases from V and 3 bases from J, leaving 8 bases between. The germline gives CDR1 SEHNR, CDR2 FQNEAQ (reference sequence). This CDR3 comprises 14 residues. The CDR3: CASSFLRDTGELFF. The CDR3 DNA reads TGTGCCAGCAGCTTTCTCCGGGACACCGGGGAGCTGTTTTTT.

At least ten counts were recorded for this clonotype. This chain joins TRBV27 and TRBJ2-2; D gene uncertain. Per the germline V gene, CDR1 is MNHEY and CDR2 is SMNVEV (reference sequence). There are 14 residues in the CDR3. V was cut by 0 bases and J by 5 bases, with 7 bases left in between. This chain's CDR3 is CASSLSILTGELFF. As DNA, the CDR3 is TGTGCCAGCAGTTTATCGATTTTAACCGGGGAGCTGTTTTTT.

This clonotype came up many times. This sequence joins TRBV12-3 or TRBV12-4 and TRBJ1-1; D gene uncertain. The V end was cut by 1 base, the J end by 8 bases, with 11 bases between. This CDR3 comprises 13 residues. The CDR3 DNA follows: TGTGCCAGCAGTTTAGGCCCGGTCGGGGAAGCTTTCTTT. It codes for CASSLGPVGEAFF.

This clonotype showed up many times. The genes are TRBV5-1 and TRBJ1-1; D might be TRBD1 (5 bases). V lost 4 bases and J lost 2, with 12 bases in between. The germline V gene has CDR1 SGHRS and CDR2 YFSETQ. The CDR3 has 14 residues. This CDR3 reads CASSRQQPNTEAFF. The CDR3 nucleotides read TGCGCCAGCAGCCGACAGCAACCTAACACTGAAGCTTTCTTT.

This clonotype was seen repeatedly, ten times or more. V gene TRBV5-1 combines with J gene TRBJ1-6, with D unclear. Trimming stripped 3 bases from V and 7 bases from J, with 17 bases between. Germline values: CDR1 SGHRS, CDR2 YFSETQ. The CDR3 is made up of 16 amino acids. The DNA for the CDR3 is TGCGCCAGCAGCTACGGCCCGCAGGACGGCAATTCACCCCTCCACTTT. Protein product: CASSYGPQDGNSPLHF.

This clonotype was seen many times. The rearrangement uses TRBV10-3 and TRBJ2-3; 13 positions match TRBD2. After removal of 7 bases from V and 9 bases from J, the junction contained 4 bases not matched to a gene. CDR1 is ENHRY and CDR2 is SYGVKD in the germline V gene. The CDR3 sequence is 13 residues long. The chain's CDR3 is CAITQGLAGTQYF. CDR3 in DNA: TGTGCCATCACCCAGGGACTAGCGGGGACGCAGTATTTT.

This chain links TRBV29-1 with TRBJ2-3; possible D gene TRBD2, 6 bases. The V end lost 4 bases, the J end lost 0 bases, and 20 bases lay between the germline ends. The CDR3 is made up of 17 amino acids. The germline CDR1 and CDR2 sequences are SQVTM and ANQGSEA. The chain's CDR3 is CSVVPRELEGSTDTQYF. CDR3 in DNA: TGCAGCGTTGTCCCCCGGGAGCTAGAGGGGAGCACAGATACGCAGTATTTT.

This rearrangement joins TRBV28 to TRBJ2-3, with 9 bases that match TRBD2. The CDR3 is 16 residues long. Germline lookup yields CDR1 MDHEN and CDR2 SYDVKM. J was trimmed by 3 bases and V by 6 bases; bases with no gene match: 10. CDR3 in DNA: TGTGCCAGCAGCGTAGGGGGAGCGGGAGGAACAGATACGCAGTATTTT. Amino acids: CASSVGGAGGTDTQYF.

V gene TRBV7-8 combines with J gene TRBJ2-5, with D hard to call. The ends were cut back, 0 bases at V and 5 bases at J, with 7 bases in the middle. Germline V CDR1 and CDR2: SGHVS, FQNEAQ. The CDR3 totals 13 residues. CDR3 sequence (DNA): TGTGCCAGCAGCTTAGCGAAGGTGGAGACCCAGTACTTC. Amino acid sequence: CASSLAKVETQYF.

About this clonotype itself: It may be a read error: a sequence one base away is much more abundant. The CDR3 nucleotides read TGTGCCTGGAGTGTATTGAGCCGGTTGGGGACTGGTAATGAAAAACCGTTTTTT. Its protein is CAWSVLSRLGTGNEKPFF. This chain joins TRBV30 and TRBJ1-4; the D gene is possibly TRBD1 (5 bases). CDR1 GTSNPN and CDR2 SVGIG come from the germline V gene (reference sequence). The CDR3 sequence is 18 residues long.

Concerning this clonotype itself: A single base separates this from a much larger clone, so it may be a read error. The gene calls are TRBV28 and TRBJ2-1, with 10 bases identical to TRBD2. Germline lookup yields CDR1 MDHEN and CDR2 SYDVKM. The CDR3 consists of 15 residues. Unmatched junction bases numbered 8, after V lost 6 bases and J lost 6 bases. The CDR3 DNA is TGTGCCAGCAGCCTCGGACTAGCGGTCCCCAATGAGCAGTTCTTC. Amino acid sequence: CASSLGLAVPNEQFF.

This clonotype was counted a few times. The chain combines TRBV4-1 with TRBJ2-5, with D uncertain. CDR1 and CDR2 from the germline V gene are MGHRA and YSYEKL. V lost 3 bases, J lost 0 bases, and 11 bases lay in between. The CDR3 totals 15 residues. The CDR3 reads CASSQSRRYQETQYF. The DNA of the CDR3 is TGCGCCAGCAGCCAGAGTAGGCGATACCAAGAGACCCAGTACTTC.

This clonotype has more than one count but fewer than ten. The V and J genes are TRBV10-3 and TRBJ2-5; a possible D gene is TRBD2 (6 bases). This CDR3 spans 16 amino acids. Per germline, CDR1 ENHRY and CDR2 SYGVKD. The V gene lost 10 bases and the J gene lost 0 bases, with 21 bases spanning the gap. CDR3 amino acids: CASDSRDSTYQETQYF. Written as DNA, the CDR3 is TGTGCCAGTGATTCCAGGGACTCAACTTACCAAGAGACCCAGTACTTC.

Concerning this clonotype: With a much larger clone just one base away, this may be a read error. This rearrangement joins TRBV2 to TRBJ2-1; maybe TRBD1 (6 bases). The germline gives CDR1 SNHLY, CDR2 FYNNEI. Trimming shortened V by 5 bases and J by 7 bases, and 21 bases separated the two germline ends. This CDR3 has 16 amino acids. The CDR3 bases are TGTGCCAGCAGTTTCGAAACAGGGACCAACTGGAATGAGCAGTTCTTC. This gives the protein CASSFETGTNWNEQFF.

This clonotype was observed a few times. The chain combines TRBV10-2 with TRBJ2-7, with no clear D. The CDR3 covers 10 residues. Trimming took off 5 bases at V and 5 bases at J, with 4 bases between the two ends. CDR1 and CDR2 from the germline V gene are WSHSY and SAAADI. CDR3: CASSWDEQYF. The CDR3, as DNA: TGCGCCAGCAGTTGGGACGAGCAGTACTTC.

The chain employs TRBV4-1 and TRBJ1-3; D gene uncertain. CDR1 and CDR2 (germline): MGHRA, YSYEKL. The CDR3 runs to 14 residues. The V end lost 4 bases, the J end lost 0 bases, and 7 bases lay between the germline ends. Here the CDR3 reads CASSPEPSGNTIYF. In DNA form, the CDR3 reads TGCGCCAGCAGCCCGGAACCCTCTGGAAACACCATATATTTT.

This clonotype was seen ten or more times. The V gene is TRBV20-1, the J gene TRBJ2-3, with D tentatively TRBD2 (6 bases). Germline CDR1 DFQATT, CDR2 SNEGSKA (reference sequence). The CDR3 spans 13 residues. Deletions cut 6 bases from V and 0 bases from J, with 10 bases between. The CDR3 DNA is TGCAGTGCCGCGGGACGGAGCACAGATACGCAGTATTTT. This sequence encodes CSAAGRSTDTQYF.

This clonotype came up a few times. The V call is TRBV7-9, the J call TRBJ2-2, with D perhaps TRBD2 (5 bases). The CDR3 is 15 residues long. V was trimmed by 4 bases and J by 6 bases, leaving 15 bases between them. Germline assignment: CDR1 SEHNR and CDR2 FQNEAQ (reference sequence). The CDR3 DNA follows: TGTGCCAGCAGCTCGGACTTTGTACCGTCCGGGGAGCTGTTTTTT. It encodes CASSSDFVPSGELFF. The variable domain in full, completed from reference TRBV7-9 and TRBJ2-2, reads DTGVSQNPRHKITKRGQNVTFRCDPISEHNRLYWYRQTLGQGPEFLTYFQNEAQLEKSRLLSDRFSAERPKGSFSTLEIQRTEQGDSAMYLCASSSDFVPSGELFFGEGSRLTVL.

There are many counts of this clonotype. The V gene is TRBV28, the J gene TRBJ2-1; tentatively, D is TRBD2 (6 bases). V was trimmed by 8 bases and J by 7 bases, leaving 30 bases between them. This CDR3 has 18 residues. CDR1 and CDR2 from the germline V gene are MDHEN and SYDVKM. CDR3: CASFLPEREDLCWNEQFF. The CDR3 DNA reads TGTGCCAGCTTCCTCCCTGAAAGGGAGGACTTGTGTTGGAATGAGCAGTTCTTC.

The chain combines TRBV24-1 with TRBJ2-1; possibly TRBD2 for D (5 bases). The CDR3 runs 16 residues. Trimming took 2 bases from V and 2 from J, leaving 12 bases between them. Germline CDR1 and CDR2: KGHDR and SFDVKD. The chain's CDR3 is CATSDSDSSPYNEQFF. For the CDR3, the DNA is TGTGCCACCAGTGATTCCGACTCTAGCCCCTACAATGAGCAGTTCTTC.

This clonotype showed up just a few times. The chain links TRBV28 to TRBJ2-1; 14 nucleotides agree with TRBD2. The CDR3 is made up of 16 amino acids. Trimming took 7 bases from V and 4 from J; bases not matched to a gene: 6. Germline-derived CDR1 and CDR2 are MDHEN and SYDVKM. Here the CDR3 DNA reads TGTGCCAGCATTATCGGACTAGCGGGGGGATACAATGAGCAGTTCTTC. Translated, it gives CASIIGLAGGYNEQFF.